This T cell receptor (beta chain) comes out of a study of spatial heterogeneity in lung cancer. Study-wide background: Each time, sequencing found more beta-chain sequences than alpha-chain sequences. For the average unique TCR and UMI combination, more than eight occurrences appeared in raw reads.

TCRdb used MiXCR to reprocess the 5' RACE reads, holding one entry per CDR3 protein. This table has over 25,000 distinct CDR3 sequences, roughly 7.4% appearing once. Study-wide results and caveats: In tumors, expanded intratumoral alpha and beta TCR counts tracked mutation counts.

This clonotype was observed at least ten times. Its matching antigen is unknown. This sample's time point: sample taken at primary tumor resection. The cohort: roughly 72 early-stage, untreated non-small cell lung cancer patients. Material for sequencing was whole RNA from tumor, nontumor lung or frozen PBMC, left unsorted. Germline CDR1 reads DFQATT; CDR2 reads SNEGSKA (reference sequence). The CDR3 totals 15 residues. V was trimmed by 3 bases and J by 3 bases, leaving 15 bases between them. The specimen comprised lung tumor tissue, sampled at surgery. J is TRBJ1-5 and V is TRBV20-1; perhaps TRBD1 as D (6 bases). This TCR was recovered from a male donor with early-stage non-small cell lung cancer. CDR3 in DNA: TGCAGTGCTAGGTTTGGGGGACACCCCAATCAGCCCCAGCATTTT. This gives the protein CSARFGGHPNQPQHF.